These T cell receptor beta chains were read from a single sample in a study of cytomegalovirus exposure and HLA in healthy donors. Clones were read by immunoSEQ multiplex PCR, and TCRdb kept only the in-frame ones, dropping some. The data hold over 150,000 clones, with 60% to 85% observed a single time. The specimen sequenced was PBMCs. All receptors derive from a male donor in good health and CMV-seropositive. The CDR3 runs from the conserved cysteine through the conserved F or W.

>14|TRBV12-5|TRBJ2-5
CASGISGSKKTQYF
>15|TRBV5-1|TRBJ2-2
CASSSGGQQTGELFF
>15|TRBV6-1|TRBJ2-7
CASRGYSNTGFEQYF
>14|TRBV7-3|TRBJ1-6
CASSQDRGVSPLHF
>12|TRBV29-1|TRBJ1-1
CSVERGGRSAFF
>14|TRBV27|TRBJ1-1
CASSLWHLLTEAFF
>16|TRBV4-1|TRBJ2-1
CASSRLGGGAGVGQFF
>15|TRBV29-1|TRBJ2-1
CSVQGDTEMDNEQFF
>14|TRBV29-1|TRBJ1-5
CSVVPGGSNQPQHF
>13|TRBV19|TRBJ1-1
CASSIWRDTEAFF
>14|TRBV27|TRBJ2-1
CASMRTGGQNEQFF
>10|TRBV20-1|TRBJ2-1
CSAERDEQFF
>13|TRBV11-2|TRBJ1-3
CASSLEGARAIYF
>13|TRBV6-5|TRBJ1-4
CASSGTDDEKLFF
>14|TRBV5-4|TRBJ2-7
CASSSDTAWYEQYF
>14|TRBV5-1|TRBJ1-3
CASSSDREENTIYF
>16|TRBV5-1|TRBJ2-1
CASSLTLSGGYNEQFF
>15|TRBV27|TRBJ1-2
CASSPRLGANYGYTF
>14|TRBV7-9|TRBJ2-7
CASSSRVSSYEQYF
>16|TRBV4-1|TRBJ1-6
CASSHYRGGASSPLHF
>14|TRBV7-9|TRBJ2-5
CASSPTRGGETQYF
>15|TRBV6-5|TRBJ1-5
CASRGGDNSNQPQHF
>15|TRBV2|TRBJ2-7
CASRLTPGQGYEQYF